This T cell receptor beta chain was sequenced for a study of OX40 agonist ivuxolimab in advanced cancers. CDR1 MDHEN and CDR2 SYDVKM come from the germline V gene. V lost 5 bases, J lost 2 bases, and 13 bases lay in between. The CDR3 runs 15 residues. The table came from immunoSEQ multiplex PCR; TCRdb's copy has only in-frame clones and leaves some out. The data hold 70,000 to 95,000 clones, with 90% observed a single time. The sequence derives from an adult with an advanced solid tumor such as melanoma, head and neck, liver or kidney cancer. Sequenced here: CD4+ or CD8+ T cells sorted from blood, sampled in a trial of the OX40 agonist ivuxolimab. The chain is built from TRBV28 and TRBJ1-5, with unresolved D. As DNA, the CDR3 is TGTGCCAGCAGTCTCGCCGGTTCTGGCAATCAGCCCCAGCATTTT. It is translated as CASSLAGSGNQPQHF.